The clone carrying this TCR beta chain was detected only a few times. No antigen is known for it. The data are from a study of early T cells in non-severe SARS-CoV-2 infection. Overall study context: Chains were not paired, and sequencing was done on bulk RNA from unsorted whole blood. Notes on the study in general: Comparison of clonotypes with VDJdb favored anti-spike CD8 responses while missing private and CD4 specificities.

Using its own MiXCR run on the 5' RACE reads, TCRdb lists one record per CDR3 protein. Of about 99,000 distinct CDR3 sequences listed, 16% are singletons. This CDR3 region has 13 residues. In germline, CDR1 is DFQATT, CDR2 SNEGSKA (reference sequence). Trimming took 1 base from V and 5 from J; bases not matched to a gene: 4. The sequencing input was whole blood. The genes are TRBV20-1 and TRBJ2-7; 8 bases are a match to TRBD1. This clonotype was sampled from an adult who was a healthcare worker with PCR-confirmed SARS-CoV-2 infection or an uninfected control (not recorded which). CDR3 coding DNA: TGCAGTGCTAGAGTCCAGGGGGCACACGAGCAGTACTTC. Translating it yields CSARVQGAHEQYF.